Detailed here is one T cell receptor (beta chain). The length of the CDR3 is 14 residues. V lost 1 base and J lost 5; bases outside the gene matches: 4. Germline V CDR1 and CDR2: GTSNPN, SVGIG (reference sequence). The sample is drawn from a study of shared clonotypes between healthy human individuals. Each subset's genomic DNA was shared equally among a number of immunoSEQ plates. Here immunoSEQ multiplex PCR was the method, and the copy in TCRdb shows in-frame clones only, minus some. The top ten hold about an eighth of the sample, which has about 480,000 clones, 60% to 80% seen once. The receptor comes from a woman in her thirties or forties in good health. Some clones in this sample may be carry-over from other donors' samples. Sequencing was carried out using PBMCs. The V call is TRBV30, the J call TRBJ1-2; 10 nucleotides match TRBD1. CDR3 sequence: CAWSEDRGMYGYTF. The CDR3 bases are TGTGCCTGGAGTGAGGACAGGGGGATGTATGGCTACACCTTC.